Listed here are 3 T cell receptor beta chains from one sample, sequenced in a study of Tregs in tolerant kidney transplant recipients (dated by TCRdb to between 2018 and 2021). The library relied on the immunoSEQ multiplex PCR assay. TCRdb stores this immuneACCESS table with in-frame sequences only. Part of the clones is absent; in the studies checked, under half of the shortfall reflects unresolved V genes, and no reason is known for the rest. The sample table records roughly 80,000 clones; roughly 98% of these occur just once. The ten largest clones capture over 0.45% of the sample. The sample's time point label is to be understood as: blood sample drawn before combined kidney and bone marrow transplant. The material sequenced was CD4+ T cells from blood, taken before the transplant. The receptor source for this set is a human donor who received a combined kidney and bone marrow transplant.

This chain uses TRBV4-2 with TRBJ2-2; 9 bases align to TRBD2. Trimming removed 1 base from V and 6 bases from J; junction bases left unmatched: 9. Per the germline V gene, CDR1 is LGHNA and CDR2 is YNFKEQ. The CDR3 length is 17 residues. This CDR3 is CASSQVGSGSSAGELFF. The CDR3 bases are TGTGCCAGCAGCCAAGTGGGTAGCGGGAGTTCGGCCGGGGAGCTGTTTTTT.

This chain links TRBV5-1 with TRBJ2-3; possible D gene TRBD2, 6 bases. The CDR3 extends over 14 amino acids. Trimming took 4 bases from V and 4 from J, leaving 13 bases between them. Looked up from germline, CDR1 is SGHRS and CDR2 is YFSETQ. The CDR3 loop reads CASSPMRGPDTQYF. The CDR3 region has the DNA TGCGCCAGCAGCCCTATGCGGGGTCCAGATACGCAGTATTTT.

The rearrangement links TRBV6-1 to TRBJ2-7, with TRBD2 matching 8 bases. CDR3 length equals 14 residues. Per the germline V gene, CDR1 is MNHNS and CDR2 is SASEGT. The V gene end was trimmed by 2 bases and the J gene end by 4 bases; junction bases not matched to a gene: 4. CDR3 sequence: CASSELAGKYEQYF. CDR3 coding DNA: TGTGCCAGCAGTGAATTAGCGGGGAAGTACGAGCAGTACTTC.